A single sample gave rise to the 19 T cell receptor beta chains below, sequenced in a study of T-cell reconstitution after alpha-beta-depleted transplantation in children. Unique molecular identifiers were used in preparing the TCRbeta library. MiXCR was run by TCRdb on the PCR reads, yielding one entry per CDR3 protein. Seen here are a few hundred thousand distinct CDR3 sequences, 9.7% observed once, and the top ten hold approximately 4.7%. The sequencing here drew on PBMCs from the stem cell graft donor, taken from the stem cell graft. The source of these receptors is a human donor who donated a stem cell graft to a child with SCID.

This clonotype has at least ten counts. The gene calls are TRBV6-1 and TRBJ1-6; 8 nucleotides line up with TRBD1. The CDR3 is made up of 14 amino acids. Germline loops: CDR1 MNHNS, CDR2 SASEGT. With 6 bases clipped from V and 9 bases from J, the junction kept 7 bases outside the gene matches. As DNA, the CDR3 is TGTGCCAGCAGGCCACAGGGGGTGGGTTCACCCCTCCACTTT. Its translation: CASRPQGVGSPLHF.

This clonotype was detected many times. The CDR3 loop reads CASSQAAETQYF. The DNA of the CDR3 is TGTGCCAGCAGCCAAGCGGCGGAGACCCAGTACTTC. This chain links TRBV3-1 with TRBJ2-5, with D uncertain. The V gene's germline CDR1 is LGHDT and CDR2 YNNKEL (reference sequence). This CDR3 has 12 residues. The V and J ends lost 1 base and 5 bases respectively, with 5 bases between them.

This clonotype has at least ten counts. The chain uses TRBV5-1 and TRBJ1-4, with D hard to call. This CDR3 spans 15 amino acids. CDR1 is SGHRS and CDR2 is YFSETQ in the germline V gene. With 2 bases removed from V and 0 bases from J, the gap between germline ends came to 8 bases. The CDR3 DNA follows: TGCGCCAGCAGCTTCCAGCTAGCAACTAATGAAAAACTGTTTTTT. Translating gives CASSFQLATNEKLFF.

The chain carries TRBV6-5 and TRBJ1-1, with D maybe TRBD1 (6 bases). V lost 2 bases, J lost 2 bases, and 12 bases lay in between. The CDR3 loop spans 15 amino acids. From germline, CDR1 is MNHEY and CDR2 SVGAGI. DNA of the CDR3: TGTGCCAGCAGTTACGCACAGGGAATTAACACTGAAGCTTTCTTT. It translates to CASSYAQGINTEAFF.

Many counts were recorded for this clonotype. J is TRBJ2-1 and V is TRBV29-1; possibly TRBD2 for D (5 bases). V dropped 3 bases and J dropped 5 bases, with 14 bases sitting between them. The CDR3 loop spans 14 amino acids. Germline lookup yields CDR1 SQVTM and CDR2 ANQGSEA. CDR3 protein: CSVDPRGENNEQFF. CDR3 in DNA: TGCAGCGTTGACCCCCGGGGAGAAAACAATGAGCAGTTCTTC.

This clonotype was recorded at least ten times. This chain joins TRBV7-6 and TRBJ2-2; D not resolved. CDR1 and CDR2 (germline): SGHVS, FNYEAQ. There are 13 residues in the CDR3. V was trimmed by 1 base and J by 4 bases, leaving 4 bases between them. The CDR3 protein is CASSLEFTGELFF. The CDR3 DNA reads TGTGCCAGCAGCTTAGAGTTCACCGGGGAGCTGTTTTTT.

Ten or more counts support this clonotype. The chain employs TRBV3-1 and TRBJ2-2, with D tentatively TRBD2 (6 bases). Between the trimmed V and J ends, which lost 4 bases and 0 bases, there was a span of 9 bases. CDR3 length: 15 amino acids. Per germline, CDR1 LGHDT and CDR2 YNNKEL (reference sequence). As DNA, the CDR3 is TGTGCCAGCAGCCCCGGGGGTACGAACACCGGGGAGCTGTTTTTT. This encodes CASSPGGTNTGELFF.

This clonotype came up many times. The chain employs TRBV15 and TRBJ2-1; a weak D match, TRBD1 (5 bases). Trimming shortened V by 6 bases and J by 10 bases, and 13 bases separated the two germline ends. The CDR3 is 12 amino acids. Germline V gives CDR1 LNHNV, CDR2 YYDKDF (reference sequence). CDR3 loop: CATRFDREEQFF. For the CDR3, the DNA is TGTGCCACCAGGTTCGACAGAGAAGAGCAGTTCTTC.

This clonotype was recorded many times. The gene calls are TRBV2 and TRBJ1-1; tentatively, D is TRBD1 (5 bases). Trimming took 6 bases from V and 6 from J, leaving 14 bases between them. CDR3 length equals 13 residues. The germline V gene has CDR1 SNHLY and CDR2 FYNNEI. DNA for the CDR3: TGTGCCAGCAGGGGCCTCGCGGGGGCTGAAGCTTTCTTT. It yields the protein CASRGLAGAEAFF.

This clonotype was observed at least ten times. The chain employs TRBV6-5 and TRBJ2-7, with 7 bases lining up with TRBD2. The J segment lost 2 bases and the V segment lost 8 bases, leaving 15 bases of the junction unmatched. Germline values: CDR1 MNHEY, CDR2 SVGAGI. The CDR3 covers 16 residues. The CDR3 spells CASQGTRGGVTYEQYF. The CDR3 nucleotides are TGTGCCAGCCAAGGGACTCGTGGGGGGGTAACCTACGAGCAGTACTTC.

This clonotype came up many times. V is TRBV20-1 and J is TRBJ1-1; D is unresolved. The CDR3 consists of 15 residues. Germline V gives CDR1 DFQATT, CDR2 SNEGSKA (reference sequence). Between the trimmed V and J ends, which lost 1 base and 4 bases, there was a span of 16 bases. Written as DNA, the CDR3 is TGCAGTGCTAGAGGGGAAGTAAGTGTACGCACTGAAGCTTTCTTT. It yields the protein CSARGEVSVRTEAFF.

About this clonotype itself: One end of the junction fails to match germline, which may point to a read error. The V and J genes are TRBV5-6 and TRBJ1-1; tentative D call: TRBD1 (5 bases). The CDR3 is 14 residues long. Per germline, CDR1 SGHDT and CDR2 YYEEEE. In DNA, the CDR3 is TGTGCCATCAGCTCGGGGGACGGATACACTGAAGCTTTCTTT. Its translation: CAISSGDGYTEAFF. The variable domain in full, with the rest retrieved from reference TRBV5-6 and TRBJ1-1, is DAGVTQSPTHLIKTRGQQVTLRCSPKSGHDTVSWYQQALGQGPQFIFQYYEEEERQRGNFPDRFSGHQFPNYSSELNVNALLLGDSALYLCAISSGDGYTEAFFGQGTRLTVV.

The table lists this clonotype with a few counts. The chain joins TRBV7-9 to TRBJ2-1; 11 positions match TRBD2. This CDR3 is 16 amino acids long. The germline gives CDR1 SEHNR, CDR2 FQNEAQ (reference sequence). The junction had 5 bases not matched to a gene; V was cut back by 5 bases and J by 2 bases. This CDR3 is CASSRTSGGPYNEQFF. CDR3 sequence (DNA): TGTGCCAGCAGCCGTACTAGCGGGGGACCCTACAATGAGCAGTTCTTC.

This clonotype was picked up many times. This chain joins TRBV10-3 and TRBJ2-5, with D uncertain. This CDR3 contains 13 residues. From germline, CDR1 is ENHRY and CDR2 SYGVKD. V dropped 6 bases and J dropped 5 bases, with 13 bases sitting between them. CDR3 amino acids: CAIRPGRTETQYF. DNA of the CDR3: TGTGCCATCAGACCCGGACGGACGGAGACCCAGTACTTC.

Remarks on this clonotype: A much larger clone lies a single base off, so this may be a read error. The V and J genes are TRBV5-4 and TRBJ1-4, with 8 bases lining up with TRBD1. The germline V gene encodes CDR1 SGHNT and CDR2 YYREEE (reference sequence). This CDR3 has 16 residues. Trimming at V came to 6 bases and at J to 8 bases, leaving 15 bases not matched to a gene. The CDR3 DNA follows: TGTGCCAGCATCTCGGGGGCCCCAGGGGGCAGAGAAAAACTGTTTTTT. This translates into CASISGAPGGREKLFF. Complete variable domain (other parts from reference TRBV5-4 and TRBJ1-4): ETGVTQSPTHLIKTRGQQVTLRCSSQSGHNTVSWYQQALGQGPQFIFQYYREEENGRGNFPPRFSGLQFPNYSSELNVNALELDDSALYLCASISGAPGGREKLFFGSGTQLSVL.

This chain uses TRBV5-5 with TRBJ1-4; D perhaps matches TRBD1 (5 bases). Trimming pared 4 bases from V and 7 bases from J, leaving 14 bases between. The CDR3 covers 14 residues. Germline CDR1 reads SGHKS; CDR2 reads YYEKEE (reference sequence). The CDR3: CASSRGRGSEKLFF. The CDR3 DNA reads as TGTGCCAGCAGCCGGGGGAGAGGAAGTGAAAAACTGTTTTTT.

This clonotype was seen at least ten times. V and J are TRBV7-9 and TRBJ1-4; 7 positions agree with TRBD1. Germline V gives CDR1 SEHNR, CDR2 FQNEAQ (reference sequence). The CDR3 spans 15 residues. Losses at the gene ends were 6 bases for V and 3 bases for J; bases not matched to a gene: 7. The DNA for the CDR3 is TGTGCCAGCAGTCATACAGGGGTGGCTAATGAAAAACTGTTTTTT. The encoded protein is CASSHTGVANEKLFF.

V and J are TRBV3-1 and TRBJ2-1; 10 bases map to TRBD2. The CDR3 spans 18 residues. The J segment lost 3 bases and the V segment lost 11 bases, leaving 19 bases of the junction unmatched. Germline V gives CDR1 LGHDT, CDR2 YNNKEL (reference sequence). The CDR3 is CASTQDFSSGGHYNEQFF. The CDR3 nucleotides read TGTGCCTCCACCCAAGATTTCTCTAGCGGGGGCCACTACAATGAGCAGTTCTTC.

This clonotype was observed many times. The chain combines TRBV5-1 with TRBJ1-1; 7 positions agree with TRBD1. The length of the CDR3 is 14 residues. Unmatched junction bases numbered 2, after V lost 0 bases and J lost 3 bases. Germline assignment: CDR1 SGHRS and CDR2 YFSETQ. The CDR3 sequence is CASSLVQGDTEAFF. In DNA form, the CDR3 reads TGCGCCAGCAGCTTGGTCCAGGGGGACACTGAAGCTTTCTTT. The entire variable domain, with the rest obtained from reference TRBV5-1 and TRBJ1-1, is as follows: KAGVTQTPRYLIKTRGQQVTLSCSPISGHRSVSWYQQTPGQGLQFLFEYFSETQRNKGNFPGRFSGRQFSNSRSEMNVSTLELGDSALYLCASSLVQGDTEAFFGQGTRLTVV.